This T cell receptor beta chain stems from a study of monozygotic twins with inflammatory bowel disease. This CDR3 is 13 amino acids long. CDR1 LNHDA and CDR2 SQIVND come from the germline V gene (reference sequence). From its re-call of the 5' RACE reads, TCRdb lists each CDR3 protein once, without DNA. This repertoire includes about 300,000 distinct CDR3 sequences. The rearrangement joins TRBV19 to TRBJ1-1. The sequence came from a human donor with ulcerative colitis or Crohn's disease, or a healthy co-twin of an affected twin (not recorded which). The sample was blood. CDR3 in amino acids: CASTRTANTEAFF.